This entry describes one TCR beta chain. Its antigen remains unidentified. Assayed TCR templates numbered some 9.3 x 10^4 for each sample. The repertoire was sequenced with immunoSEQ multiplex PCR; TCRdb's copy has only in-frame clones and lacks some. The table records 100,000 to 120,000 clones, over 85% of them present only once. The source of the sample is a study of siplizumab effects on memory and regulatory T cells. Whole-study findings and limits: Of the proliferating CD4+ or CD8+ clones, roughly 75-97% lacked a naive or memory phenotype that could be assigned.

This CDR3 is built from 14 residues. Trimming shortened V by 3 bases and J by 4 bases, and 11 bases separated the two germline ends. The germline gives CDR1 SGHRS, CDR2 YFSETQ. Sequencing used CD4+ T cells sorted from blood. The sequence came from a human donor in good health. This sequence joins TRBV5-1 and TRBJ1-5; tentative D call: TRBD1 (6 bases). CDR3 loop: CASSSGDGNQPQHF. CDR3 DNA sequence: TGCGCCAGCAGCTCAGGGGACGGTAATCAGCCCCAGCATTTT.